These 7 T cell receptor beta chains share one sample of origin, sequenced in a study of glioma-infiltrating T cells after dendritic cell vaccination. Profiled with immunoSEQ multiplex PCR; TCRdb holds only in-frame clones, not every one. The table shows tens of thousands of clones, with over 65% occurring only once. The sample was blood, taken before dendritic cell vaccination. The receptors were gathered from a human donor with glioblastoma.

The chain couples TRBV6-1 to TRBJ1-5, with 9 bases lining up with TRBD1. V was pared by 7 bases and J by 1 base, with 5 bases of the junction left unmatched. CDR1 and CDR2 (germline): MNHNS, SASEGT. The CDR3 is 15 amino acids. In DNA, the CDR3 is TGTGCCAGCACAGGGACAGGGCCGAGCAATCAGCCCCAGCATTTT. Residues: CASTGTGPSNQPQHF.

This chain joins TRBV19 and TRBJ1-2; D may be TRBD1 (6 bases). This CDR3 is built from 13 residues. Germline V gene data show CDR1 as LNHDA and CDR2 as SQIVND (reference sequence). The V gene lost 6 bases and the J gene lost 0 bases, with 8 bases spanning the gap. The CDR3 sequence is CASRDSANYGYTF. CDR3 sequence (DNA): TGTGCCAGTAGGGACAGTGCTAACTATGGCTACACCTTC. Together with reference TRBV19 and TRBJ1-2, the CDR3 gives the full variable domain: DGGITQSPKYLFRKEGQNVTLSCEQNLNHDAMYWYRQDPGQGLRLIYYSQIVNDFQKGDIAEGYSVSREKKESFPLTVTSAQKNPTAFYLCASRDSANYGYTFGSGTRLTVV.

The chain combines TRBV19 with TRBJ2-7, with D perhaps TRBD1 (6 bases). V lost 2 bases to trimming and J lost 6 bases, with 8 bases between them. The CDR3 has 12 residues. Germline CDR1 LNHDA, CDR2 SQIVND (reference sequence). The CDR3 DNA sequence: TGTGCCAGTAGTATATCAGGGGTCGAGCAGTACTTC. Its protein product is CASSISGVEQYF.

This sequence joins TRBV5-6 and TRBJ2-7; the match to TRBD2 covers 9 bases. With V trimmed by 3 bases and J by 4 bases, 2 bases remained unmatched. The CDR3 consists of 13 residues. Per the germline V gene, CDR1 is SGHDT and CDR2 is YYEEEE. CDR3 bases: TGTGCCAGCAGCTCGACTAGCGGTTACGAGCAGTACTTC. It codes for CASSSTSGYEQYF.

Here the CDR3 DNA reads TGTGCCAGCTGGCTAGCGGGAGTCGATGCCGAGCAGTACTTC. Its protein is CASWLAGVDAEQYF. The rearrangement joins TRBV7-9 to TRBJ2-7; 10 bases fit TRBD2. Trimming at V came to 8 bases and at J to 6 bases, leaving 10 bases not matched to a gene. Germline CDR1 reads SEHNR; CDR2 reads FQNEAQ (reference sequence). This CDR3 is 14 amino acids long.

J is TRBJ2-1 and V is TRBV19; 8 positions match TRBD2. The ends lost 5 bases at V and 5 bases at J; junction bases unmatched: 5. This CDR3 contains 14 residues. Germline CDR1 is LNHDA and CDR2 is SQIVND (reference sequence). The CDR3 DNA reads as TGTGCCAGTAGTTCGCTAGCGGGTAACAATGAGCAGTTCTTC. This encodes CASSSLAGNNEQFF.

Here the CDR3 reads CASSPGQGAFGGYTF. CDR3 DNA: TGTGCCAGCAGCCCAGGACAGGGGGCGTTTGGTGGCTACACCTTC. The gene calls are TRBV7-9 and TRBJ1-2, with TRBD1 matching 11 bases. The germline gives CDR1 SEHNR, CDR2 FQNEAQ (reference sequence). CDR3 size: 15 residues. The ends lost 5 bases at V and 7 bases at J; junction bases unmatched: 9.